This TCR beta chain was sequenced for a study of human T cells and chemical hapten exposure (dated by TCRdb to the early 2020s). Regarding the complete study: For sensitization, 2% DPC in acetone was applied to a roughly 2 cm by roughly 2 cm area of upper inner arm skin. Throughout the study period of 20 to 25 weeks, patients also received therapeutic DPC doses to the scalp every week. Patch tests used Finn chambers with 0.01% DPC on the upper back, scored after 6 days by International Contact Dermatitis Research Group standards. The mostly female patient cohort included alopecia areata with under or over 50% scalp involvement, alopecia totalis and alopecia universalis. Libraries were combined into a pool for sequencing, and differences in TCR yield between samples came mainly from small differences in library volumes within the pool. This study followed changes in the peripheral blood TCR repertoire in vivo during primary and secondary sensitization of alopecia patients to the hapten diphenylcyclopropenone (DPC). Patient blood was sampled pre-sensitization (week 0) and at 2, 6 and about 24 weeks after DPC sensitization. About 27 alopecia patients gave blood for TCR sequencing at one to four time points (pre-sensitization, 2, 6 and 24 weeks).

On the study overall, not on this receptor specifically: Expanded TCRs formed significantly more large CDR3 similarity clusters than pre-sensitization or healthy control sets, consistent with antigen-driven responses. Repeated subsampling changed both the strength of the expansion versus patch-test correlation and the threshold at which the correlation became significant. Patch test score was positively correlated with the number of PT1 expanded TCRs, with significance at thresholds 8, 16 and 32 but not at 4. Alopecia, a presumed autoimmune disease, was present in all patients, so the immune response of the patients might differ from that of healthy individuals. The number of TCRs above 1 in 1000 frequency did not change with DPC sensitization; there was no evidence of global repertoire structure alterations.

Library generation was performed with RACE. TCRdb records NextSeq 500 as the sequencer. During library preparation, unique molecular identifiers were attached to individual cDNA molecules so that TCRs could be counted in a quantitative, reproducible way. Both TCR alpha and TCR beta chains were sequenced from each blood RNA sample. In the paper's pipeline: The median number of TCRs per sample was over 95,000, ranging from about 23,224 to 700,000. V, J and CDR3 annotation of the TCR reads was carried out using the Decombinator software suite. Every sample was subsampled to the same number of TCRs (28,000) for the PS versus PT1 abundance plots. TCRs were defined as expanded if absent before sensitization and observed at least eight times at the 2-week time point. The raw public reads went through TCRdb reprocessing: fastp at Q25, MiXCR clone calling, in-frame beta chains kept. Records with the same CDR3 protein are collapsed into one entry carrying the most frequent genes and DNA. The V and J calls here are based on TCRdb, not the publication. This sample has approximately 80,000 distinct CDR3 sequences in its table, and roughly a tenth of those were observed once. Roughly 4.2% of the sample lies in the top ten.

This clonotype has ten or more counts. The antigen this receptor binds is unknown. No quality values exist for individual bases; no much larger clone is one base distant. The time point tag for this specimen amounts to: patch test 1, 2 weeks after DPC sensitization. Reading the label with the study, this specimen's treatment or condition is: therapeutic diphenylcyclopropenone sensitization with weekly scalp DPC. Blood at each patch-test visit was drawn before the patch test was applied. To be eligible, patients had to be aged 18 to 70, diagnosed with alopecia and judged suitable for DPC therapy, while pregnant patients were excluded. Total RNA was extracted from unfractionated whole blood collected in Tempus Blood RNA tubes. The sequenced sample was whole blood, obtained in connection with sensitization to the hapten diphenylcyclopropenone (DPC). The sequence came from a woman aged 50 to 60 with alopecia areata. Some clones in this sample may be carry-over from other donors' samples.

The bases are TGTGCCAGCAGCCCTTTAATAACCGGGACAGCTCGGATTACTGAAGCTTTCTTT. This translates into CASSPLITGTARITEAFF. Recombination joined TRBV9 with TRBJ1-1; 7 nucleotides in the junction match TRBD1. Looking up the germline V gene yields CDR1 SGDLS and CDR2 YYNGEE. From the cysteine up to the phenylalanine, the CDR3 has a length of 18 residues. Kept here is only the CDR3 DNA, which spans 54 bases and is read in frame from base 1. The V end gives up 4 bases and the J end 5 bases, leaving 20 bases in the junction not matched to a gene. The CDR3 plus the reference TRBV9 and TRBJ1-1 genes for the other parts give the full variable domain: DSGVTQTPKHLITATGQRVTLRCSPRSGDLSVYWYQQSLDQGLQFLIQYYNGEERAKGNILERFSAQQFPDLHSELNLSSLELGDSALYFCASSPLITGTARITEAFFGQGTRLTVV.